What follows are 13 T cell receptor beta chains derived from one specimen sequenced in a study of CD8 T cells in Susac syndrome. The authors reverse transcribed roughly 0.5 to 1 ug RNA with random hexamers. TCRdb re-analysed the immunoSEQ multiplex PCR reads in MiXCR, keeping a single row per CDR3 protein. Of about 170,000 distinct CDR3 sequences listed, approximately 95% are singletons. The sample consisted of CD4+ T cells from PBMCs. These receptors were collected from a human donor with Susac syndrome.

The chain combines TRBV11-2 with TRBJ2-4; TRBD2 might be the D (6 bases). The CDR3 runs 18 residues. With 5 bases removed from V and 0 bases from J, the gap between germline ends came to 20 bases. The germline gives CDR1 SGHAT, CDR2 FQNNGV. The CDR3 DNA reads TGTGCCAGCAGCCCCGGAGGAGGGATAAGTTTAGCCAAAAACATTCAGTACTTC. It encodes CASSPGGGISLAKNIQYF.

The rearrangement joins TRBV15 to TRBJ1-5; D gene uncertain. The CDR3 runs to 15 residues. Trimming left V 1 base short and J 4 bases short, with 11 bases between. Germline V gene data show CDR1 as LNHNV and CDR2 as YYDKDF (reference sequence). The CDR3 here is CATSRALGANQPQHF. The CDR3 DNA follows: TGTGCCACCAGCAGAGCCCTGGGAGCTAATCAGCCCCAGCATTTT. Full variable domain (missing parts from reference TRBV15 and TRBJ1-5): DAMVIQNPRYQVTQFGKPVTLSCSQTLNHNVMYWYQQKSSQAPKLLFHYYDKDFNNEADTPDNFQSRRPNTSFCFLDIRSPGLGDTAMYLCATSRALGANQPQHFGDGTRLSIL.

The chain employs TRBV7-9 and TRBJ2-1; perhaps TRBD1 as D (6 bases). Trimming took off 0 bases at V and 8 bases at J, with 14 bases between the two ends. Germline assignment: CDR1 SEHNR and CDR2 FQNEAQ (reference sequence). This CDR3 comprises 15 residues. CDR3 nucleotide sequence: TGTGCCAGCAGCTTAGCGGGGGCCCATGGGGATGAGCAGTTCTTC. Its protein is CASSLAGAHGDEQFF.

CDR3 loop: CAWSVRRTDTQYF. For the CDR3, the DNA is TGTGCCTGGAGTGTACGGCGGACAGATACGCAGTATTTT. The gene calls are TRBV30 and TRBJ2-3; D gene ambiguous. Trimming shortened V by 0 bases and J by 3 bases, and 7 bases separated the two germline ends. Germline V gene data show CDR1 as GTSNPN and CDR2 as SVGIG (reference sequence). This CDR3 has 13 residues. The complete variable domain, with remaining parts taken from reference TRBV30 and TRBJ2-3, reads SQTIHQWPATLVQPVGSPLSLECTVEGTSNPNLYWYRQAAGRGLQLLFYSVGIGQISSEVPQNLSASRPQDRQFILSSKKLLLSDSGFYLCAWSVRRTDTQYFGPGTRLTVL.

V gene TRBV3-1 combines with J gene TRBJ2-1; D remains ambiguous. CDR3 size: 13 residues. CDR1 and CDR2 (germline): LGHDT, YNNKEL (reference sequence). V was clipped by 9 bases and J by 0 bases, with 9 bases between them. The CDR3 nucleotides are TGTGCCAGTGAGATGGGCTCCTACAATGAGCAGTTCTTC. Encoded protein: CASEMGSYNEQFF.

The rearrangement uses TRBV3-1 and TRBJ1-2; D unresolved. Germline-derived CDR1 and CDR2 are LGHDT and YNNKEL (reference sequence). V was shortened by 0 bases and J by 5 bases, with 1 base between the two germline ends. The CDR3 has 11 amino acids. CDR3: CASSQEYGYTF. In DNA, the CDR3 is TGTGCCAGCAGCCAAGAGTATGGCTACACCTTC.

The chain couples TRBV20-1 to TRBJ1-1; D not certain. V shed 3 bases and J shed 4 bases, with 9 bases lying between them. This CDR3 is built from 12 residues. Germline V lookup: CDR1 DFQATT, CDR2 SNEGSKA (reference sequence). The CDR3 here is CSARGGATEAFF. For the CDR3, the DNA is TGCAGTGCTAGGGGCGGTGCCACTGAAGCTTTCTTT.

The rearrangement links TRBV5-1 to TRBJ2-1, with 12 bases fitting TRBD2. The CDR3 loop spans 16 amino acids. Trimming at V came to 4 bases and at J to 5 bases, leaving 7 bases not matched to a gene. Germline V CDR1 and CDR2: SGHRS, YFSETQ. In DNA form, the CDR3 reads TGCGCCAGCAGCGATAACGGACTAGCGGGAAACAATGAGCAGTTCTTC. Its protein product is CASSDNGLAGNNEQFF.

This chain connects TRBV18 to TRBJ1-1, with no clear D. Trimming took 2 bases from V and 4 from J, leaving 8 bases between them. The germline V gene encodes CDR1 KGHSH and CDR2 LQKENI. CDR3 length equals 13 residues. The CDR3 DNA follows: TGTGCCAGCTCACCAGGGTCCGCCACTGAAGCTTTCTTT. It specifies CASSPGSATEAFF.

V and J are TRBV20-1 and TRBJ2-6, with D unresolved. The V end lost 2 bases, the J end lost 5 bases, and 13 bases lay between the germline ends. The germline gives CDR1 DFQATT, CDR2 SNEGSKA (reference sequence). The CDR3 is 15 amino acids. Here the CDR3 DNA reads TGCAGTGCTAGACAACGGGCGCGCTGGGCCAACGTCCTGACTTTC. As protein: CSARQRARWANVLTF.

The chain combines TRBV9 with TRBJ2-3; the D is unclear. CDR3 length equals 15 residues. Germline-derived CDR1 and CDR2 are SGDLS and YYNGEE. The V end lost 0 bases, the J end lost 4 bases, and 12 bases lay between the germline ends. CDR3 amino acids: CASSVVGESADTQYF. CDR3 bases: TGTGCCAGCAGCGTAGTGGGTGAGAGCGCAGATACGCAGTATTTT.

This chain connects TRBV27 to TRBJ2-1, with D possibly TRBD2 on 6 matching bases. The CDR3 totals 15 residues. Per the germline V gene, CDR1 is MNHEY and CDR2 is SMNVEV (reference sequence). V was pared by 5 bases and J by 3 bases, with 14 bases between. CDR3 amino acids: CASSKGLGNYNEQFF. The CDR3 DNA sequence: TGTGCCAGCAGTAAGGGACTCGGGAACTACAATGAGCAGTTCTTC.

This chain joins TRBV15 and TRBJ1-1; D remains unclear. The V end was cut by 1 base, the J end by 7 bases, with 16 bases between. CDR1 and CDR2 from the germline V gene are LNHNV and YYDKDF (reference sequence). The CDR3 consists of 15 residues. The CDR3 reads CATSRGPKEHLEAFF. As DNA, the CDR3 is TGTGCCACCAGCAGAGGTCCGAAGGAGCATCTTGAAGCTTTCTTT. The entire variable domain, with the rest obtained from reference TRBV15 and TRBJ1-1, is as follows: DAMVIQNPRYQVTQFGKPVTLSCSQTLNHNVMYWYQQKSSQAPKLLFHYYDKDFNNEADTPDNFQSRRPNTSFCFLDIRSPGLGDTAMYLCATSRGPKEHLEAFFGQGTRLTVV.